This T cell receptor (beta chain) was recovered during a study of beta chain features in type 1 diabetes. Study-level information: Over all samples combined, about 99,000,000 sorted cells were examined.

Notes on this clone: Its target is unknown.

The CDR3 is 15 residues long. Germline V CDR1 and CDR2: SGHNT, YYREEE (reference sequence). Losses at the gene ends were 2 bases for V and 7 bases for J; bases not matched to a gene: 5. CD4+ naive, central memory, regulatory and stem cell-like memory subsets were isolated by sorting on CD45RO/CCR7/CD25/CD127/CD95/CD27. Study observations and caveats: People with Type 1 diabetes carried modestly yet significantly shorter TCRB CDR3s in all four CD4+ subsets.

The isolated RNA, all of it, was reverse transcribed, so expressed TCRB transcripts were what got sequenced. Repertoires were generated with immunoSEQ multiplex PCR, while TCRdb's copy carries only in-frame clones and drops some. The repertoire holds under 250,000 clones, 25% to 30% seen once, with more than 3% in the top ten. The sequenced sample consisted of central memory CD4+ T cells from blood. The V and J genes are TRBV5-4 and TRBJ2-1; 11 bases fit TRBD2. The sequence was obtained from a man younger than 40 in good health. The CDR3 DNA reads TGTGCCAGCAGCTTCGTCGCTAGCGGGGGGAATGAGCAGTTCTTC. Its translation: CASSFVASGGNEQFF.